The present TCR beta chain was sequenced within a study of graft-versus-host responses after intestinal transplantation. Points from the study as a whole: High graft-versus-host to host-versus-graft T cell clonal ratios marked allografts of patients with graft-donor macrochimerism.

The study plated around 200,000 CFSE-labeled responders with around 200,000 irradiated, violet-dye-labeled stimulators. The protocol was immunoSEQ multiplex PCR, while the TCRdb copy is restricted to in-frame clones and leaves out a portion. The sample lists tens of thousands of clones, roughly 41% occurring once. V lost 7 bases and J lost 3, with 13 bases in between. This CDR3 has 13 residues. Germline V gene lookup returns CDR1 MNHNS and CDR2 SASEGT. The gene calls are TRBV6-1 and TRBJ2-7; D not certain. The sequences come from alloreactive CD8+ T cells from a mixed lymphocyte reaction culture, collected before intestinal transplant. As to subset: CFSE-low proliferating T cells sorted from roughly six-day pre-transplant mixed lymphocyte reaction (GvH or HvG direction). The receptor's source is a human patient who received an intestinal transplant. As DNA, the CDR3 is TGTGCCAGCACCCCGGCTGGGATCTACGAGCAGTACTTC. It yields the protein CASTPAGIYEQYF.